The source of this TCR beta chain is a study of beta chain features in type 1 diabetes. General observations from the study: Moderately but significantly shorter TCRB CDR3s were found in Type 1 diabetes patients in all four CD4+ subsets. In the patient group, naive, central memory and Treg TCRB repertoires seemed more alike than in the healthy donor group. Whether TCRB rearrangement is influenced by HLA type went unresolved here.

The entirety of the isolated RNA underwent reverse transcription, so expressed TCRB transcripts were sequenced. Repertoires were generated with immunoSEQ multiplex PCR, while TCRdb's copy carries only in-frame clones and drops some. The sample shows hundreds of thousands of clones, about a sixth of them seen only once. The V end was cut by 4 bases, the J end by 0 bases, with 7 bases between. The V gene's germline CDR1 is KGHSH and CDR2 LQKENI. The CDR3 runs to 14 residues. A remark on this clone: Its antigen remains unknown.

V gene TRBV18 combines with J gene TRBJ1-3; D unresolved. Sequences were obtained from naive CD4+ T cells from blood. The origin of this receptor is a man aged 18 to 29 in good health. CDR3 loop: CASSQDSSGNTIYF. DNA of the CDR3: TGTGCCAGCTCACAGGATTCCTCTGGAAACACCATATATTTT. Filled out from reference TRBV18 and TRBJ1-3, the complete variable domain reads NAGVMQNPRHLVRRRGQEARLRCSPMKGHSHVYWYRQLPEEGLKFMVYLQKENIIDESGMPKERFSAEFPKEGPSILRIQQVVRGDSAAYFCASSQDSSGNTIYFGEGSWLTVV.